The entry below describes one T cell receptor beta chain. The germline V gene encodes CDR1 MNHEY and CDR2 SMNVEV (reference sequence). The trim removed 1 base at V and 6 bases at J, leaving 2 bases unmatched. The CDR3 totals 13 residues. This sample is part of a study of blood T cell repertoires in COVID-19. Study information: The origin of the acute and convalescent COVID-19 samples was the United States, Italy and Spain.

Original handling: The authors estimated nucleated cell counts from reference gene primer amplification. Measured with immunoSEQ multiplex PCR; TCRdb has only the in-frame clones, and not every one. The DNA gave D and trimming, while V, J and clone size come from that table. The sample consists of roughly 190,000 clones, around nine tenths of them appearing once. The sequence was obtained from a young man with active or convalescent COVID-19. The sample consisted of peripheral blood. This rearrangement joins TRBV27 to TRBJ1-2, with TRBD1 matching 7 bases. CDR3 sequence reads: CASSLLTGNGYTF. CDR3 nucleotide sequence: TGTGCCAGCAGTTTATTGACAGGGAATGGCTACACCTTC.